These T cell receptor beta chains were read from a single sample in a study of blood T cell repertoires in COVID-19. Method: immunoSEQ multiplex PCR; TCRdb's copy keeps in-frame clones and lacks some. The sample has some 500,000 clones, around 89% seen once. Sequencing input: PBMCs or T cells enriched from blood (not recorded which). The receptors here all came from a woman in her thirties or forties who had recovered from COVID-19. Both conserved end residues are part of each CDR3. The D gene is left open where the match is weak. The size entry is marked missing in some rows and otherwise reads once, few, many or a size class.

j_call clone_size d_call v_call cdr3_nt cdr3_aa
TRBJ2-7 - TRBD1 TRBV5-1 TGCGCCAGCAGCTTGGAGGGGACAGGGGGCTACGAGCAGTACTTC CASSLEGTGGYEQYF
TRBJ1-3 - - TRBV24-1 TGTGCCACCAGTGATCCCCCCAGAAACACCATATATTTT CATSDPPRNTIYF
TRBJ2-2 - TRBD1 TRBV11-3 TGTGCCAGCAGCCTACAGGGGGTTGACACCGGGGAGCTGTTTTTT CASSLQGVDTGELFF
TRBJ2-1 - TRBD2 TRBV9 TGTGCCAGCAGTATGGGACTAGCCTTCAATGAGCAGTTCTTC CASSMGLAFNEQFF
TRBJ2-7 - TRBD1 TRBV6-5 TGTGCCAGCACCGACAGGGAATCTTACGAGCAGTACTTC CASTDRESYEQYF
TRBJ1-6 - - TRBV4-1 TGCGCCAGCAGCCGCGAAGACAGCTCCAATTCACCCCTCCACTTT CASSREDSSNSPLHF
TRBJ1-3 - TRBD1 TRBV5-1 TGCGCCAGCAGAGGACAGGGGGTCTCTGGAAACACCATATATTTT CASRGQGVSGNTIYF
TRBJ1-4 - TRBD1 TRBV30 TGTGCCTGGAGGACGAAGGGGGCCGCCTCGGAAAAACTGTTTTTT CAWRTKGAASEKLFF
TRBJ1-1 - - TRBV29-1 TGCAGCGCCGCCCAATCGGTGGTGAGCACTGAAGCTTTCTTT CSAAQSVVSTEAFF
TRBJ1-1 - - TRBV7-9 TGTGCCAGCAGCGTCAGGGCAGGGTCCACTGAAGCTTTCTTT CASSVRAGSTEAFF
TRBJ1-2 - - TRBV5-6 TGTGCCAGCAGCTTGGGGCCCCAGGGGATCGGTGATGGCTACACCTTC CASSLGPQGIGDGYTF
TRBJ2-3 - TRBD2 TRBV10-3 TGTGCCGTGGATAGCGGGAGGGTCACAGATACGCAGTATTTT CAVDSGRVTDTQYF
TRBJ2-7 - TRBD2 TRBV27 TGTGCCAGCAGTAATCTAGCGGAAGACCCCTACGAGCAGTACTTC CASSNLAEDPYEQYF
TRBJ1-6 - - TRBV21-1 TGTGCCAGCAGGCATGTCCGCGGACAGAATAATTCACCCCTCCACTTT CASRHVRGQNNSPLHF
TRBJ2-7 - - TRBV2 TGTGCCAGCAGTGAACAGAAAACCTACGAGCAGTACTTC CASSEQKTYEQYF
TRBJ2-1 - TRBD2 TRBV2 TGTGCCAGCAGAGAGCAGCGGGAGGCTTACAATGAGCAGTTCTTC CASREQREAYNEQFF
TRBJ1-1 - - TRBV4-3 TGCGCCAGCAGCCAAGACCCTGGGGGCTTCCTTAACACTGAAGCTTTCTTT CASSQDPGGFLNTEAFF
TRBJ2-7 many TRBD2 TRBV27 TGTGCCAGCAGTCCCTCTAGCGGGAGGTCCTACGAGCAGTACTTC CASSPSSGRSYEQYF
TRBJ2-7 - - TRBV29-1 TGCAGCGGTGGGGACTCTTTTTACGAGCAGTACTTC CSGGDSFYEQYF
TRBJ2-5 - - TRBV6-5 TGTGCCAGCAGTTACGGGGGGGAGACCCAGTACTTC CASSYGGETQYF
TRBJ2-2 many TRBD2 TRBV7-9 TGTGCCAGCAGCCTAGACCCGGGACTAGCGGGAGGAAGGACCGGGGAGCTGTTTTTT CASSLDPGLAGGRTGELFF
TRBJ1-6 once TRBD1 TRBV28 TGTGCCAGCAGTGCCGGACAGGGGAATTCACCCCTCCACTTT CASSAGQGNSPLHF
TRBJ2-3 - TRBD2 TRBV14 TGTGCCAGCAGCCAAGAAATAGCGGGACCAATGGATACGCAGTATTTT CASSQEIAGPMDTQYF
TRBJ2-3 - TRBD1 TRBV25-1 TGTGCCACCAGGCCGAGGGGGCCCACAGATACGCAGTATTTT CATRPRGPTDTQYF
TRBJ2-2 - TRBD2 TRBV14 TGTGCCAGCAGCCCTATAGCGGGAGAGGACACCGGGGAGCTGTTTTTT CASSPIAGEDTGELFF
TRBJ2-2 - TRBD2 TRBV7-9 TGTGCCAAAGGACCCGGGGGGACCGGGGAGCTGTTTTTT CAKGPGGTGELFF
TRBJ2-2 - - TRBV6-6 TGTGCCAGCACCTACTTTGACAACACGACAGAGCCTAAGGGCACCGGGGAGCTGTTTTTT CASTYFDNTTEPKGTGELFF
TRBJ1-1 - TRBD1 TRBV3-1/TRBV3-2 TGTGCCAGCAGCCTCGGGACAGGGACTGAAGCTTTCTTT CASSLGTGTEAFF
TRBJ2-5 - - TRBV5-1 TGCGCCAGCAAAGCGAACGAGGAGACCCAGTACTTC CASKANEETQYF
TRBJ1-1 - TRBD1 TRBV6-5 TGTGCCACGGGACAGGGAACCCCCTTGAACACTGAAGCTTTCTTT CATGQGTPLNTEAFF
TRBJ2-3 - - TRBV6-5 TGTGCCAGCAGTCCAGGGGAGGGCAGCACAGATACGCAGTATTTT CASSPGEGSTDTQYF
TRBJ1-4 - TRBD1 TRBV7-2 TGTGCCAGCAGCGACAGGACAGGGACGAGGGGAAAACTGTTTTTT CASSDRTGTRGKLFF
TRBJ2-7 - - TRBV5-5 TGTGCCAGCAGCCGAGAGTCCCGAACCTACGAGCAGTACTTC CASSRESRTYEQYF
TRBJ1-5 - - TRBV18 TGTGCCAGCTCACTACAAGATAGCAATCAGCCCCAGCATTTT CASSLQDSNQPQHF
TRBJ2-2 - - TRBV5-1 TGCGCCAGCAGCACGGGACAGAACACCGGGGAGCTGTTTTTT CASSTGQNTGELFF
TRBJ1-2 - TRBD1 TRBV10-1 TGCGCCAGCAGCCCACAGGGGACAAACTATGGCTACACCTTC CASSPQGTNYGYTF
TRBJ1-1 - TRBD1 TRBV5-1 TGCGCCAGCAGGGAGACAGGGCGGGTCACTGAAGCTTTCTTT CASRETGRVTEAFF
TRBJ2-1 - TRBD1 TRBV4-3 TGCGCCAGCAGCCAAGCGGGGACAGGGATTTCGGGGGAGCAGTTCTTC CASSQAGTGISGEQFF
TRBJ1-1 - TRBD1 TRBV9 TGTGCCAGCACCGGTGGGCCTATCCAACGGGACAGGGTTGTGATAACTGAAGCTTTCTTT CASTGGPIQRDRVVITEAFF
TRBJ2-4 - TRBD2 TRBV15 TGTGCCACCAGCAGAGATGGCGGGAGTTCTAAAAACATTCAGTACTTC CATSRDGGSSKNIQYF
TRBJ2-7 - TRBD2 TRBV29-1 TGCAGCGTTATCTCCCGGTTTGGGACTAGCGGGGCCAGACCCTACGAGCAGTACTTC CSVISRFGTSGARPYEQYF